The text below deals with one T cell receptor beta chain. Its antigen is as yet unknown. Germline values: CDR1 MNHEY, CDR2 SMNVEV (reference sequence). V gave up 6 bases and J gave up 6 bases; unmatched junction bases: 12. The CDR3 is made up of 16 amino acids. The assay ran at deep level. Here immunoSEQ multiplex PCR was the method, and the copy in TCRdb shows in-frame clones only, minus some. The sample contains approximately 2,200,000 clones, about 92% of which appear only once. Naive CD8 cells, CD45RO-negative and positively selected for CCR7, excluded terminally differentiated effector memory CD45RA+ cells. This specimen comes from a study of shared clonotypes between healthy human individuals. Notes on the study in general: Investigators collected only blood, and repertoires in tissues likely differ. Read depth was anticipated to influence clonotype sharing among donors.

The sequencing input was naive CD8+ T cells from PBMCs. This TCR was sampled from a man aged 18 to 30 in good health. Some clones in this sample may be carry-over from other donors' samples. The chain links TRBV27 to TRBJ1-1, with TRBD1 matching 11 bases. CDR3 sequence (DNA): TGTGCCAGCAGCCTCGGGCCGGGACAGGGGGGACCTGAAGCTTTCTTT. It encodes CASSLGPGQGGPEAFF.